Below are 7 T cell receptor beta chains sequenced from a single sample in a study of blood T cell repertoires in COVID-19. Using immunoSEQ multiplex PCR, the repertoire was profiled, and TCRdb retains in-frame clones only, with some absent. The data contain 200,000 to 250,000 clones, approximately 83% of them singletons. The sample consisted of peripheral blood. The source is a human donor in a cohort sampled during active COVID-19.

V is TRBV7-9 and J is TRBJ2-7, with 7 bases matching TRBD2. Germline V gene data show CDR1 as SEHNR and CDR2 as FQNEAQ (reference sequence). Trimming at V came to 3 bases and at J to 6 bases, leaving 8 bases not matched to a gene. The CDR3 loop spans 14 amino acids. The CDR3 DNA reads TGTGCCAGCAGCTTCGGAGGGGAGGGCCGCGAGCAGTACTTC. Encoded protein: CASSFGGEGREQYF. Looking up the rest from reference TRBV7-9 and TRBJ2-7 gives the full variable domain: DTGVSQNPRHKITKRGQNVTFRCDPISEHNRLYWYRQTLGQGPEFLTYFQNEAQLEKSRLLSDRFSAERPKGSFSTLEIQRTEQGDSAMYLCASSFGGEGREQYFGPGTRLTVT.

The chain joins TRBV19 to TRBJ1-5, with TRBD1 as a possible D gene (6 bases). Trimming took off 9 bases at V and 0 bases at J, with 12 bases between the two ends. The V gene's germline CDR1 is LNHDA and CDR2 SQIVND (reference sequence). The CDR3 runs 14 residues. This CDR3 reads CASDDRYSNQPQHF. CDR3 DNA: TGTGCCAGCGATGACAGGTATAGCAATCAGCCCCAGCATTTT.

The CDR3 region has the DNA TGTGCCAGCAGCTCGAGACAAGCTGGGGCCAACGTCCTGACTTTC. Translation gives CASSSRQAGANVLTF. The chain couples TRBV5-4 to TRBJ2-6; the D is unclear. Germline-derived CDR1 and CDR2 are SGHNT and YYREEE (reference sequence). The length of the CDR3 is 15 residues. V shed 3 bases and J shed 2 bases, with 9 bases lying between them.

V is TRBV27 and J is TRBJ2-2; the match to TRBD2 covers 7 bases. Trimming took 10 bases from V and 4 from J; bases not matched to a gene: 12. Germline CDR1 and CDR2: MNHEY and SMNVEV (reference sequence). There are 15 residues in the CDR3. This CDR3 reads CATRPAAGVTGELFF. DNA for the CDR3: TGTGCCACCCGCCCCGCGGCGGGAGTCACCGGGGAGCTGTTTTTT.

The chain carries TRBV9 and TRBJ2-3; 8 bases are a match to TRBD2. This CDR3 spans 15 amino acids. V dropped 0 bases and J dropped 4; count of bases not matched to a gene: 4. Germline V gives CDR1 SGDLS, CDR2 YYNGEE. CDR3 DNA: TGTGCCAGCAGCGTAGAGCCAGCGGGAGCAGATACGCAGTATTTT. It translates to CASSVEPAGADTQYF.

This clone was seen more than once but under ten times. The gene calls are TRBV15 and TRBJ2-7, with 8 bases aligning to TRBD2. V shed 4 bases and J 7 bases; nucleotides not matched to a gene: 12. The germline V gene encodes CDR1 LNHNV and CDR2 YYDKDF (reference sequence). The CDR3 consists of 15 residues. CDR3 sequence reads: CATSIMRGARSEQYF. The CDR3 DNA sequence: TGTGCCACCAGCATTATGCGGGGGGCCCGATCGGAGCAGTACTTC.

The chain has TRBV15 and TRBJ2-5; D gene ambiguous. Germline lookup yields CDR1 LNHNV and CDR2 YYDKDF (reference sequence). V was clipped by 0 bases and J by 1 base, with 6 bases between them. This CDR3 spans 14 amino acids. CDR3 sequence: CATSRDTVQETQYF. DNA of the CDR3: TGTGCCACCAGCAGAGACACGGTCCAAGAGACCCAGTACTTC.